This TCR beta chain appears in the sequencing data of a study of siplizumab effects on memory and regulatory T cells. TCRdb's copy holds only in-frame clones and misses some; the assay was immunoSEQ multiplex PCR. The sample has tens of thousands of clones, just over 95% seen once. General study findings and limits: Naive T cell populations appeared to exhibit greater diversity than memory cells and appeared to be major alloresponse contributors. A mean of about 62% of mappable alloreactive CD4+ clones were Treg-derived with siplizumab, compared with roughly 25% in controls.

Concerning this clone itself: Its antigen is unknown.

Germline V gene sequence: CDR1 SGHRS, CDR2 YFSETQ. CDR3 size: 13 residues. V was trimmed by 1 base and J by 3 bases, leaving 8 bases between them. The TCR was taken from a human donor in good health. The rearrangement links TRBV5-1 to TRBJ2-7; the D is unclear. Material: naive CD8+ T cells sorted from blood. The CDR3 spells CASSLTGIYEQYF. The CDR3 nucleotides read TGCGCCAGCAGCTTGACCGGCATCTACGAGCAGTACTTC.